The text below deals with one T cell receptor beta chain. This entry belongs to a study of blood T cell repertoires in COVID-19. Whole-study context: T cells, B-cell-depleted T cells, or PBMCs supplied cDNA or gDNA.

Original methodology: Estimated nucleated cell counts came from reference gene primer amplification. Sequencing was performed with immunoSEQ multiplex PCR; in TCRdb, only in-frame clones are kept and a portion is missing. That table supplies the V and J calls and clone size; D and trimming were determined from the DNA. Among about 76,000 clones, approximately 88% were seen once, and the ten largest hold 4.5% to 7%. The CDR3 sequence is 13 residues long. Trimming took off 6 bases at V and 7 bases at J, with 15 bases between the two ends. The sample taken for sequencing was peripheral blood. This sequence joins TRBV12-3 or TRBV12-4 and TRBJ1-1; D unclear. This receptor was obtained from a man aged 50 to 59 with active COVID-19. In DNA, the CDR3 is TGTGCCAGCAGCCTTCTCGGGGTGGGTGAAGCTTTCTTT. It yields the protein CASSLLGVGEAFF.